Detailed here is one T cell receptor (beta chain). As handled by the study authors: The authors estimated nucleated cell counts from reference gene primer amplification. Some clones are missing from TCRdb's copy, which holds only in-frame ones; the method was immunoSEQ multiplex PCR. That table supplies the V and J calls and clone size; D and trimming were determined from the DNA. The repertoire includes hundreds of thousands of clones, less than 90% of them detected once, and less than 0.75% sits in the top ten. Germline-derived CDR1 and CDR2 are LNHDA and SQIVND (reference sequence). CDR3 length: 16 amino acids. Trimming left V 6 bases short and J 0 bases short, with 12 bases between. This sample is part of a study of blood T cell repertoires in COVID-19.

V gene TRBV19 combines with J gene TRBJ2-6; weak D call: TRBD1 (6 bases). The specimen was peripheral blood. This TCR derives from a middle-aged man with acute or convalescent COVID-19. The CDR3 region has the DNA TGTGCCAGTAGGAGGACAGTCCACTCTGGGGCCAACGTCCTGACTTTC. This translates into CASRRTVHSGANVLTF.